These 29 T cell receptor beta chains share one sample of origin, sequenced in a study of blood T cells in healthy people across ages. A second PCR, run for roughly 7 to 12 cycles, used a sample-barcoded 5' primer plus a J-beta primer mix. TCRdb analysed the 5' RACE reads with MiXCR anew, one entry per CDR3 protein. Of over a million distinct CDR3 sequences detected, approximately 25% appear once; the ten largest clones hold less than 0.75%. A further study also used this sample, focusing on T cells of mothers and their children.

Sequenced: blood. Receptors originate from a girl aged 2 to 10 in good health.

This clonotype was counted a few times. The rearrangement uses TRBV5-4 and TRBJ2-5; D is unresolved. Germline V gene data show CDR1 as SGHNT and CDR2 as YYREEE (reference sequence). The CDR3 runs 13 residues. Trimming took 2 bases from V and 3 from J, leaving 8 bases between them. CDR3 amino acids: CASSFIQEETQYF. For the CDR3, the DNA is TGTGCCAGCAGCTTCATACAAGAAGAGACCCAGTACTTC.

This chain joins TRBV20-1 and TRBJ2-5; the match to TRBD2 covers 14 bases. V shed 5 bases, J shed 4 bases, and the junction held 9 bases outside the gene matches. The CDR3 has 16 residues. The germline V gene encodes CDR1 DFQATT and CDR2 SNEGSKA (reference sequence). The CDR3 DNA is TGCAGTGCTCCTGGACTAGCGGGAGGTGGAGGAGAGACCCAGTACTTC. As protein: CSAPGLAGGGGETQYF.

The chain recombines TRBV4-2 with TRBJ2-7, with a possible D match to TRBD2 (5 bases). This CDR3 is 15 amino acids long. Germline CDR1 LGHNA, CDR2 YNFKEQ. V was shortened by 0 bases and J by 4 bases, with 13 bases between the two germline ends. The CDR3 DNA sequence: TGTGCCAGCAGCCAAGACCCCGGGAAAGGGTACGAGCAGTACTTC. It translates to CASSQDPGKGYEQYF.

This clonotype was seen a few times. The rearrangement joins TRBV7-6 to TRBJ2-3; tentative D call: TRBD2 (6 bases). Deletions cut 3 bases from V and 4 bases from J, with 11 bases between. The CDR3 is 14 amino acids. Per germline, CDR1 SGHVS and CDR2 FNYEAQ. CDR3 sequence: CASSLGIAADTQYF. DNA for the CDR3: TGTGCCAGCAGCTTGGGGATAGCGGCAGATACGCAGTATTTT.

This clonotype came up a few times. The chain uses TRBV29-1 and TRBJ2-5; the match to TRBD2 covers 9 bases. Germline V gene data show CDR1 as SQVTM and CDR2 as ANQGSEA. This CDR3 comprises 14 residues. CDR3 protein: CTIYIAGVLETQYF. The CDR3 DNA sequence: TGCACCATTTATATAGCGGGAGTATTGGAGACCCAGTACTTC.

This clonotype appeared a few times. The chain uses TRBV20-1 and TRBJ2-3; 14 nucleotides match TRBD2. Germline values: CDR1 DFQATT, CDR2 SNEGSKA (reference sequence). This CDR3 has 15 amino acids. V lost 6 bases to trimming and J lost 6 bases; unmatched junction nucleotides: 8. The chain's CDR3 is CSATPTSGGADTQYF. For the CDR3, the DNA is TGCAGTGCGACCCCGACTAGCGGGGGGGCGGATACGCAGTATTTT.

V and J are TRBV7-9 and TRBJ2-5; 9 positions match TRBD2. Germline CDR1 is SEHNR and CDR2 is FQNEAQ (reference sequence). The junction had 9 bases not matched to a gene; V was cut back by 4 bases and J by 3 bases. This CDR3 region has 16 residues. CDR3 sequence: CASSSDSGRIEETQYF. The CDR3 nucleotides are TGTGCCAGCAGCTCTGATAGCGGGAGAATCGAAGAGACCCAGTACTTC.

There are a few counts of this clonotype. This chain links TRBV6-1 with TRBJ2-1; the D gene could be TRBD1 or TRBD2 (5 bases each). Germline CDR1 and CDR2: MNHNS and SASEGT. The CDR3 contains 16 residues. The V and J ends lost 1 base and 0 bases respectively, with 10 bases between them. The DNA of the CDR3 is TGTGCCAGCAGTGAAGTGGGGGAGAGCTCCTACAATGAGCAGTTCTTC. Translating gives CASSEVGESSYNEQFF.

The table lists this clonotype with a few counts. As the CDR3 is not closed by the conserved phenylalanine or tryptophan, this likely results from a read error. The rearrangement uses TRBV12-3 or TRBV12-4 and TRBJ2-7; D call uncertain. The V end lost 4 bases, the J end lost 0 bases, and 4 bases lay between the germline ends. The CDR3 totals 12 residues. The CDR3 DNA reads TGTGCCAGCAGTTCCAGCTCCTACGAGCAGTACCTC. This gives the protein CASSSSSYEQYL.

As regards this clonotype: One junction end does not reproduce the germline sequence, and a read error may be involved. The chain carries TRBV20-1 and TRBJ1-2; 9 bases line up with TRBD1. There are 11 residues in the CDR3. Looked up from germline, CDR1 is DFQATT and CDR2 is SNEGSKA (reference sequence). DNA of the CDR3: TGTAAGCCCGGGACAGGGCGGGGCTACACCTTC. This translates into CKPGTGRGYTF.

This clonotype was found a few times. The chain joins TRBV5-1 to TRBJ2-6; maybe TRBD1 (6 bases). Germline V gene sequence: CDR1 SGHRS, CDR2 YFSETQ. The CDR3 extends over 21 amino acids. V was pared by 2 bases and J by 1 base, with 25 bases between. CDR3 amino acids: CASSLSNRDALGESGANVLTF. In nucleotides, the CDR3 is TGCGCCAGCAGCTTATCAAACAGGGACGCGCTTGGCGAATCTGGGGCCAACGTCCTGACTTTC.

V usage is TRBV11-1 and J usage is TRBJ2-5; D is perhaps TRBD1 or TRBD2 (5 bases each). The J call may be incorrect, as the DNA end agrees better with TRBJ2-1. In germline, CDR1 is SGHAT, CDR2 FQDESV (reference sequence). The CDR3 sequence is 14 residues long. CDR3 residues: CASSLYSGTYEQFF. The CDR3 DNA reads as TGTGCCAGCAGCTTATATTCCGGGACCTATGAGCAGTTCTTC.

The chain is built from TRBV12-3 or TRBV12-4 and TRBJ2-5, with D tentatively TRBD1 (6 bases). Near its end, the DNA agrees better with TRBJ2-7, so the J call may be wrong. The CDR3 sequence is 15 residues long. The chain's CDR3 is CASSLEAGAYYEQYF. In DNA, the CDR3 is TGTGCCAGCAGTTTGGAGGCAGGGGCATACTACGAGCAGTACTTC.

The chain links TRBV5-5 to TRBJ2-1; D tentatively reads TRBD1 or TRBD2 (5 bases each). Trimming stripped 6 bases from V and 0 bases from J, with 13 bases between. Germline V gives CDR1 SGHKS, CDR2 YYEKEE (reference sequence). The CDR3 spans 15 residues. CDR3 sequence: CASKEGQSSYNEQFF. In DNA form, the CDR3 reads TGTGCCAGCAAAGAGGGGCAGAGCTCCTACAATGAGCAGTTCTTC.

This clonotype was seen a handful of times. The chain couples TRBV6-2 or TRBV6-3 to TRBJ2-5; the D is unclear. The DNA matches TRBJ2-1 better at its end, which makes the J call doubtful. Germline V gives CDR1 MNHEY, CDR2 SVGEGT. This CDR3 comprises 11 residues. CDR3 DNA: TGTGCCAGCAGTTTTCAGCATGAGCAGTTCTTC. This translates into CASSFQHEQFF.

This chain joins TRBV6-5 and TRBJ2-3; D call uncertain. Germline V lookup: CDR1 MNHEY, CDR2 SVGAGI. Trimming took 5 bases from V and 2 from J, leaving 11 bases between them. The length of the CDR3 is 14 residues. CDR3 sequence reads: CASSKGYSTDTQYF. For the CDR3, the DNA is TGTGCCAGCAGTAAGGGTTACTCCACAGATACGCAGTATTTT.

This sequence joins TRBV27 and TRBJ2-7; possible D gene TRBD2, 7 bases. The germline CDR1 and CDR2 sequences are MNHEY and SMNVEV (reference sequence). Trimming removed 5 bases at V and 4 bases at J, with 15 bases between. This CDR3 spans 14 amino acids. The CDR3 region is CASSGGPRGYEQYF. CDR3 DNA sequence: TGTGCCAGCAGTGGGGGGCCGCGGGGGTACGAGCAGTACTTC.

Of note for this clonotype: The junction differs from germline at one of its ends, possibly a read error. The rearrangement links TRBV29-1 to TRBJ2-5; D uncertain. Germline CDR1 reads SQVTM; CDR2 reads ANQGSEA. The CDR3 totals 13 residues. CDR3 loop: CSVGLTNQETQYF. The CDR3 bases are TGCAGCGTCGGCCTTACGAACCAGGAGACCCAGTACTTC.

The V and J genes are TRBV10-1 and TRBJ2-7; 10 positions match TRBD1. The CDR3 sequence is 15 residues long. Germline trimming cut 8 bases from V and 6 bases from J; bases unmatched to any gene: 13. Germline lookup yields CDR1 WNHNN and CDR2 SYGVQD (reference sequence). CDR3 DNA sequence: TGCGCCAGCCTTTGGACAGGGGGAAGATGGTGCGAGCAGTACTTC. Protein: CASLWTGGRWCEQYF.

The chain recombines TRBV28 with TRBJ2-7, with D maybe TRBD1 (6 bases). V shed 5 bases and J shed 8 bases, with 10 bases lying between them. This CDR3 contains 11 residues. CDR1 and CDR2 (germline): MDHEN, SYDVKM. This CDR3 reads CASSGGQKQYF. CDR3 in DNA: TGTGCCAGCAGTGGCGGACAGAAGCAGTACTTC. The full variable domain, with the rest looked up from reference TRBV28 and TRBJ2-7, is DVKVTQSSRYLVKRTGEKVFLECVQDMDHENMFWYRQDPGLGLRLIYFSYDVKMKEKGDIPEGYSVSREKKERFSLILESASTNQTSMYLCASSGGQKQYFGPGTRLTVT.

The chain employs TRBV25-1 and TRBJ1-6; D gene uncertain. CDR3 length equals 15 residues. The germline gives CDR1 MGHDK, CDR2 SYGVNS. V shed 3 bases and J shed 6 bases, with 12 bases lying between them. The CDR3 reads CASSDLASGNSPLHF. The CDR3 DNA sequence: TGTGCCAGCAGTGATCTCGCGTCCGGTAATTCACCCCTCCACTTT.

In its sample, this clonotype was seen a few times. This chain joins TRBV20-1 and TRBJ2-5; D assignment may be TRBD1 or TRBD2 (7 bases each). Germline loops: CDR1 DFQATT, CDR2 SNEGSKA (reference sequence). The CDR3 consists of 13 residues. The V and J ends lost 3 bases and 5 bases respectively, with 13 bases between them. As DNA, the CDR3 is TGCAGTGCTAGGCCAGGGGGGGAGGAGACCCAGTACTTC. Amino acid sequence: CSARPGGEETQYF.

The genes are TRBV7-9 and TRBJ1-2; unclear D gene. Trimming removed 4 bases at V and 6 bases at J, with 12 bases between. CDR1 and CDR2 from the germline V gene are SEHNR and FQNEAQ (reference sequence). The CDR3 consists of 13 residues. The CDR3 bases are TGTGCCAGCAGCTACGACCTGGAGGATGGCTACACCTTC. It encodes CASSYDLEDGYTF.

This clonotype was seen a handful of times. The V call is TRBV12-3 or TRBV12-4, the J call TRBJ2-6, with a tentative D call TRBD1 (6 bases). The V gene lost 6 bases and the J gene lost 6 bases, with 18 bases spanning the gap. The CDR3 sequence is 16 residues long. The CDR3 here is CASSLTYRVEANVLTF. The CDR3 DNA follows: TGTGCCAGCAGCTTAACTTACAGGGTCGAGGCCAACGTCCTGACTTTC.

This clonotype has a handful of counts. The CDR3 nucleotides read TGTGCCAGCAGCTTAGGGGGGGCTGAAGGTCAAGAGACCCAGTACTTC. Translation gives CASSLGGAEGQETQYF. This chain joins TRBV7-3 and TRBJ2-5; D possibly corresponds to TRBD2 (7 bases). The CDR3 spans 16 residues. Germline V gives CDR1 SGHTA, CDR2 FQGTGA. The V and J ends lost 2 bases and 2 bases respectively, with 15 bases between them.

This clonotype came up once. This rearrangement joins TRBV29-1 to TRBJ2-1; 7 bases line up with TRBD2. CDR1 and CDR2 (germline): SQVTM, ANQGSEA. CDR3 length: 14 residues. With V trimmed by 4 bases and J by 3 bases, 6 bases remained unmatched. The CDR3 loop is CSVAQAGIYNEQFF. CDR3 sequence (DNA): TGCAGCGTTGCTCAAGCGGGGATCTACAATGAGCAGTTCTTC.

V and J are TRBV6-5 and TRBJ2-5; 13 nucleotides line up with TRBD2. The CDR3 runs to 14 residues. Trimming took 6 bases from V and 4 from J; bases not matched to a gene: 2. Germline loops: CDR1 MNHEY, CDR2 SVGAGI. As DNA, the CDR3 is TGTGCCAGCAGACGACTAGCGGGAGGAGAGACCCAGTACTTC. Translated, it gives CASRRLAGGETQYF.

This clonotype was found a few times. The gene calls are TRBV9 and TRBJ2-7, with 9 bases fitting TRBD1. Trimming removed 3 bases from V and 5 bases from J; junction bases left unmatched: 6. Germline CDR1 and CDR2: SGDLS and YYNGEE. The CDR3 runs to 14 residues. The CDR3 DNA reads TGTGCCAGCAGCGAATGGGACAGGGTGGACGAGCAGTACTTC. As protein: CASSEWDRVDEQYF.

This clonotype was observed a single time. The chain couples TRBV20-1 to TRBJ2-3, with 13 positions matching TRBD2. The CDR3 covers 14 residues. V shed 5 bases, J shed 6 bases, and the junction held 5 bases outside the gene matches. CDR1 and CDR2 from the germline V gene are DFQATT and SNEGSKA (reference sequence). CDR3 bases: TGCAGTGCTGGACTAGCGGGGGATTCTGATACGCAGTATTTT. Its translation: CSAGLAGDSDTQYF.